What follows are 28 T cell receptor beta chains derived from one specimen sequenced in a study of T cells in Graves' hyperthyroidism and ophthalmopathy. The investigators amplified TCR beta CDR3 regions from RNA transcripts. The HTBI primer set drove a first-round RT-PCR of the TCR CDR3. MiXCR, run by TCRdb on the multiplex PCR reads, gives a single entry per CDR3 protein. Seen here are 660,000 or so distinct CDR3 sequences, roughly 20% observed once, and the top ten hold roughly a third. Sequenced sample: blood. The receptors originated from a man aged 25 to 45 with Graves' ophthalmopathy.

This clonotype was counted at least ten times. The chain carries TRBV27 and TRBJ1-6, with D possibly matching TRBD1 (5 bases). Looked up from germline, CDR1 is MNHEY and CDR2 is SMNVEV (reference sequence). This CDR3 has 14 amino acids. Trimming removed 5 bases at V and 11 bases at J, with 16 bases between. The CDR3 here is CASSVAGTRTPLHF. CDR3 nucleotide sequence: TGTGCCAGCAGTGTCGCCGGGACCCGAACACCCCTCCACTTT.

This clonotype was seen many times. The chain joins TRBV11-2 to TRBJ2-5; 9 positions agree with TRBD2. The germline gives CDR1 SGHAT, CDR2 FQNNGV. The length of the CDR3 is 16 residues. V gave up 5 bases and J gave up 4 bases; unmatched junction bases: 11. CDR3 DNA: TGTGCCAGCAGCCTCTATAGCGGGAGAAGAGGAGAGACCCAGTACTTC. It specifies CASSLYSGRRGETQYF.

V is TRBV4-1 and J is TRBJ1-1; no reliable D call. The germline V gene encodes CDR1 MGHRA and CDR2 YSYEKL. Trimming cost V 0 bases and J 1 base, with 3 bases left between them. The CDR3 length is 13 residues. Here the CDR3 DNA reads TGCGCCAGCAGCCAAGACGGGAACACTGAAGCTTTCTTT. Amino acid sequence: CASSQDGNTEAFF.

In this sample, this clonotype turned up many times. The chain links TRBV20-1 to TRBJ2-7; D perhaps matches TRBD1 (6 bases). The V end lost 6 bases, the J end lost 2 bases, and 11 bases lay between the germline ends. The CDR3 is made up of 12 amino acids. Looked up from germline, CDR1 is DFQATT and CDR2 is SNEGSKA (reference sequence). CDR3 sequence (DNA): TGCAGTGCGAGAACAGGGACCTACGAGCAGTACTTC. Its translation is CSARTGTYEQYF.

At least ten counts were recorded for this clonotype. V and J are TRBV12-3 or TRBV12-4 and TRBJ1-1; D not certain. The V end lost 3 bases, the J end lost 1 base, and 12 bases lay between the germline ends. The CDR3 runs to 15 residues. The DNA for the CDR3 is TGTGCCAGCAGTTTTTGGGGTTTTACGAACACTGAAGCTTTCTTT. This codes for CASSFWGFTNTEAFF.

This rearrangement joins TRBV20-1 to TRBJ2-2; D ambiguous. Germline loops: CDR1 DFQATT, CDR2 SNEGSKA (reference sequence). The CDR3 has 13 amino acids. The V gene lost 6 bases and the J gene lost 4 bases, with 12 bases spanning the gap. CDR3 loop: CSAGQNPTGELFF. In DNA form, the CDR3 reads TGCAGTGCGGGTCAGAACCCCACCGGGGAGCTGTTTTTT.

This clonotype was counted only a few times. This chain joins TRBV15 and TRBJ1-3; D call uncertain. V gave up 0 bases and J gave up 2 bases, with 2 bases separating them. Germline V gives CDR1 LNHNV, CDR2 YYDKDF (reference sequence). This CDR3 region has 13 residues. The CDR3, as DNA: TGTGCCACCAGCAGAGATACTGGAAACACCATATATTTT. Protein product: CATSRDTGNTIYF.

This clonotype was recorded a few times. The chain employs TRBV12-3 or TRBV12-4 and TRBJ2-2; 7 nucleotides line up with TRBD1. There are 14 residues in the CDR3. V trimming: 6 bases; J trimming: 4 bases; junction bases outside the gene matches: 5. DNA of the CDR3: TGTGCCAGCAGAGGACAGGAGACCACCGGGGAGCTGTTTTTT. Amino acid sequence: CASRGQETTGELFF.

V usage is TRBV30 and J usage is TRBJ2-7; weak D call: TRBD2 (5 bases). The germline V gene has CDR1 GTSNPN and CDR2 SVGIG (reference sequence). CDR3 length: 14 residues. V was cut by 1 base and J by 7 bases, with 17 bases left in between. CDR3 bases: TGTGCCTGGAGTGATTCTTTAGGAGGAAGGGAGCAGTACTTC. This sequence encodes CAWSDSLGGREQYF.

This clonotype was seen more than once but under ten times. J is TRBJ2-7 and V is TRBV10-3; D may correspond to TRBD1 or TRBD2 (5 bases each). The CDR3 extends over 15 amino acids. The V end lost 0 bases, the J end lost 5 bases, and 14 bases lay between the germline ends. In germline, CDR1 is ENHRY, CDR2 SYGVKD. Here the CDR3 DNA reads TGTGCCATCAGTGAGTCGGGGGAGCTTTCCAACGAGCAGTACTTC. Protein product: CAISESGELSNEQYF.

The V gene is TRBV16, the J gene TRBJ1-1; D is perhaps TRBD1 (6 bases). V was shortened by 2 bases and J by 7 bases, with 14 bases between the two germline ends. Germline V lookup: CDR1 KGHSY, CDR2 FQNENV. The CDR3 spans 14 residues. In DNA form, the CDR3 reads TGTGCCAGCAGCCAAGCTCGGGGGCTTGGTGAAGCTTTCTTT. Its translation is CASSQARGLGEAFF.

V is TRBV19 and J is TRBJ2-3, with D unclear. The CDR3 loop spans 12 amino acids. V gave up 3 bases and J gave up 1 base, with 2 bases separating them. The V gene's germline CDR1 is LNHDA and CDR2 SQIVND (reference sequence). The CDR3 is CASSIGTDTQYF. CDR3 DNA: TGTGCCAGTAGTATCGGCACAGATACGCAGTATTTT.

This clonotype has more than one count but fewer than ten. At one end, the junction sequence differs from germline, possibly due to a read error. The chain links TRBV3-1 to TRBJ2-1; D not resolved. This CDR3 is 13 amino acids long. Per germline, CDR1 LGHDT and CDR2 YNNKEL (reference sequence). As DNA, the CDR3 is TGTGCCGGCAGCCAAGGTCCTAGCAATGAGCAGTTCTTC. It is translated as CAGSQGPSNEQFF.

This clonotype has at least ten counts. The chain uses TRBV6-1 and TRBJ1-1, with D tentatively TRBD1 (5 bases). Trimming shortened V by 6 bases and J by 3 bases, and 14 bases separated the two germline ends. Germline V lookup: CDR1 MNHNS, CDR2 SASEGT. This CDR3 has 14 residues. The CDR3 DNA reads TGTGCCAGCAGGGACGGAGGGGATTACACTGAAGCTTTCTTT. Encoded protein: CASRDGGDYTEAFF.

The rearrangement uses TRBV4-2 and TRBJ1-2, with D possibly matching TRBD1 (5 bases). The V end lost 3 bases, the J end lost 4 bases, and 18 bases lay between the germline ends. This CDR3 contains 16 residues. The germline V gene encodes CDR1 LGHNA and CDR2 YNFKEQ. This chain's CDR3 is CASSHGVGEVVYGYTF. DNA for the CDR3: TGTGCCAGCAGCCATGGGGTGGGGGAGGTTGTCTATGGCTACACCTTC.

This chain links TRBV6-5 with TRBJ2-7; 7 bases agree with TRBD1. V was pared by 2 bases and J by 3 bases, with 7 bases of the junction left unmatched. The length of the CDR3 is 15 residues. From germline, CDR1 is MNHEY and CDR2 SVGAGI. The CDR3, as DNA: TGTGCCAGCAGTTACGGGCCAGGGGGTATCTACGAGCAGTACTTC. It codes for CASSYGPGGIYEQYF.

This clonotype was counted at least ten times. The chain employs TRBV4-3 and TRBJ2-7; D tentatively reads TRBD1 or TRBD2 (5 bases each). V lost 0 bases and J 0 bases, leaving 15 bases between the germline ends. CDR1 is LGHNA and CDR2 is YSLEER in the germline V gene. This CDR3 is built from 17 residues. The CDR3 here is CASSQDSDRGTSYEQYF. CDR3 DNA sequence: TGCGCCAGCAGCCAAGATAGCGACAGAGGCACCTCCTACGAGCAGTACTTC.

This clonotype was picked up many times. The gene calls are TRBV2 and TRBJ1-2; D is possibly TRBD1 (5 bases). V lost 8 bases, J lost 2 bases, and 15 bases lay in between. The CDR3 has 14 amino acids. Germline V gene data show CDR1 as SNHLY and CDR2 as FYNNEI. DNA of the CDR3: TGTGCCAGCGCTTTCTTACAGGAAAACTATGGCTACACCTTC. It yields the protein CASAFLQENYGYTF.

CDR3 protein: CASSQENQETQYF. Here the CDR3 DNA reads TGCGCCAGCAGCCAAGAGAATCAAGAGACCCAGTACTTC. The V gene is TRBV5-1, the J gene TRBJ2-5; D unclear. With 4 bases removed from V and 2 bases from J, the gap between germline ends came to 9 bases. The CDR3 spans 13 residues. Germline-derived CDR1 and CDR2 are SGHRS and YFSETQ.

This clonotype was counted at least ten times. The CDR3 protein is CASSLGLAGPYEQYF. The CDR3, as DNA: TGTGCCAGCAGTCTTGGACTAGCGGGACCCTACGAGCAGTACTTC. The chain uses TRBV7-8 and TRBJ2-7; 12 bases line up with TRBD2. There are 15 residues in the CDR3. V shed 6 bases and J 2 bases; nucleotides not matched to a gene: 5. Germline lookup yields CDR1 SGHVS and CDR2 FQNEAQ.

The CDR3, as DNA: TGTGCCAGCAGCTTAGGGCGAGGGGGGGGGACAGATACGCAGTATTTT. Translating it yields CASSLGRGGGTDTQYF. The gene calls are TRBV7-8 and TRBJ2-3; possibly TRBD2 for D (7 bases). The length of the CDR3 is 16 residues. The V end was cut by 1 base, the J end by 3 bases, with 14 bases between. The V gene's germline CDR1 is SGHVS and CDR2 FQNEAQ.

This clonotype was found many times. For the CDR3, the DNA is TGTGCCACCAGTATGGGCACTAGCGGGAGATCGTACAATGAGCAGTTCTTC. As protein: CATSMGTSGRSYNEQFF. The rearrangement uses TRBV24-1 and TRBJ2-1; 11 nucleotides line up with TRBD2. Germline CDR1 and CDR2: KGHDR and SFDVKD. This CDR3 contains 17 residues. Trimming took 6 bases from V and 4 from J; bases not matched to a gene: 10.

This clonotype was seen more than once but under ten times. The rearrangement links TRBV6-4 to TRBJ2-6; 7 nucleotides match TRBD1. This CDR3 has 16 residues. Looked up from germline, CDR1 is MRHNA and CDR2 is SNTAGT. Trimming took 0 bases from V and 2 from J; bases not matched to a gene: 1. CDR3 residues: CASSDSGGAGANVLTF. CDR3 DNA: TGTGCCAGCAGTGACTCAGGGGGCGCTGGGGCCAACGTCCTGACTTTC.

This clonotype was seen repeatedly, ten times or more. V gene TRBV11-2 combines with J gene TRBJ1-2; 8 bases are shared with TRBD1. The J segment lost 0 bases and the V segment lost 2 bases, leaving 11 bases of the junction unmatched. Germline V gives CDR1 SGHAT, CDR2 FQNNGV. The CDR3 has 18 amino acids. In DNA, the CDR3 is TGTGCCAGCAGCTTACCTACAGGGGGATCGTTAGCTAACTATGGCTACACCTTC. As protein: CASSLPTGGSLANYGYTF.

The V gene is TRBV29-1, the J gene TRBJ2-7; 10 bases are a match to TRBD2. From germline, CDR1 is SQVTM and CDR2 ANQGSEA. The V gene end was trimmed by 5 bases and the J gene end by 4 bases; junction bases not matched to a gene: 2. This CDR3 is built from 12 residues. The DNA of the CDR3 is TGCAGCGTTAGCGGGAGGGGGTACGAGCAGTACTTC. Protein: CSVSGRGYEQYF.

This clonotype was detected only a few times. The chain links TRBV19 to TRBJ2-7; 9 bases fit TRBD2. The V gene's germline CDR1 is LNHDA and CDR2 SQIVND (reference sequence). V shed 4 bases, J shed 4 bases, and the junction held 14 bases outside the gene matches. This CDR3 is 17 amino acids long. CDR3 nucleotides: TGTGCCAGTAGTAAAGGGACCCCGACTAGCGGATTATACGAGCAGTACTTC. Amino acid sequence: CASSKGTPTSGLYEQYF.

The V gene is TRBV7-9, the J gene TRBJ1-5, with D unresolved. CDR3 length: 11 residues. V shed 5 bases and J shed 15 bases, with 14 bases lying between them. Per the germline V gene, CDR1 is SEHNR and CDR2 is FQNEAQ (reference sequence). The CDR3 loop reads CASSLADVMHF. The CDR3 DNA reads TGTGCCAGCAGCCTGGCGGACGTCATGCATTTT.

Worth noting for this clonotype: With a much larger clone just one base away, this may be a read error. The chain combines TRBV30 with TRBJ2-3; D possibly corresponds to TRBD1 (6 bases). Germline values: CDR1 GTSNPN, CDR2 SVGIG (reference sequence). The CDR3 loop spans 13 amino acids. The ends were cut back, 5 bases at V and 5 bases at J, with 14 bases in the middle. CDR3 region: CAWGAQGGDTQYF. CDR3 nucleotides: TGTGCCTGGGGTGCACAGGGTGGAGATACGCAGTATTTT.